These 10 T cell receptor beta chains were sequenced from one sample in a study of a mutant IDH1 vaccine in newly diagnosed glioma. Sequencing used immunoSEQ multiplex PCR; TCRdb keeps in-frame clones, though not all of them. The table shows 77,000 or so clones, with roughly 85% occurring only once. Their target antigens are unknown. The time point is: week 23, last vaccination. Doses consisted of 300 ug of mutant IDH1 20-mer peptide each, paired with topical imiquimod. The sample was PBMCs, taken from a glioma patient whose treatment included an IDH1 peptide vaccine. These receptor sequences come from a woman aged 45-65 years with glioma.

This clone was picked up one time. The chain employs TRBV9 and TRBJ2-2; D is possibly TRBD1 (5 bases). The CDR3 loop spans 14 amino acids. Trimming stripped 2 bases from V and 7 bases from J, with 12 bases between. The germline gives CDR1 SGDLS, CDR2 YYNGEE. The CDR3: CASSVDTINGELFF. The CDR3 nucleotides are TGTGCCAGCAGCGTGGACACAATAAACGGGGAGCTGTTTTTT.

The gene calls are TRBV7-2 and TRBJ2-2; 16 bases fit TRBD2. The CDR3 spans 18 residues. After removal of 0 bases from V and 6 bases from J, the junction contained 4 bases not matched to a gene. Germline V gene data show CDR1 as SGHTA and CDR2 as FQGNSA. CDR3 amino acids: CASSLAGTSGRAAGELFF. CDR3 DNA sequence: TGTGCCAGCAGCTTAGCCGGGACTAGCGGGAGGGCCGCCGGGGAGCTGTTTTTT. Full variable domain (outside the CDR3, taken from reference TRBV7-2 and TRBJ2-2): GAGVSQSPSNKVTEKGKDVELRCDPISGHTALYWYRQSLGQGLEFLIYFQGNSAPDKSGLPSDRFSAERTGGSVSTLTIQRTQQEDSAVYLCASSLAGTSGRAAGELFFGEGSRLTVL.

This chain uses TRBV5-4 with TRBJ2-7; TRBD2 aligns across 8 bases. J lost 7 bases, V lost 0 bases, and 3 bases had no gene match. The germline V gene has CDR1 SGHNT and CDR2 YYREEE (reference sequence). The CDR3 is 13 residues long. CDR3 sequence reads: CASSLDPSGEQYF. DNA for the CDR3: TGTGCCAGCAGCTTGGATCCTAGCGGGGAGCAGTACTTC.

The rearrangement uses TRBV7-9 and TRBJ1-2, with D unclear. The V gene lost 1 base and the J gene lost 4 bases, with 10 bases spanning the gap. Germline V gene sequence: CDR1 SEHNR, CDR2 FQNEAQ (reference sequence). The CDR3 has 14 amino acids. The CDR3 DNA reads TGTGCCAGCAGCTTAGGCGGTTTTGGCTATGGCTACACCTTC. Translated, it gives CASSLGGFGYGYTF.

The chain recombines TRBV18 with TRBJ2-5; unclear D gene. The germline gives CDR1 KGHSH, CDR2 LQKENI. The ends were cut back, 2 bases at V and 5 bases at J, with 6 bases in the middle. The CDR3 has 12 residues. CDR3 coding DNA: TGTGCCAGCTCACCAGGGGTCGAGACCCAGTACTTC. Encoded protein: CASSPGVETQYF.

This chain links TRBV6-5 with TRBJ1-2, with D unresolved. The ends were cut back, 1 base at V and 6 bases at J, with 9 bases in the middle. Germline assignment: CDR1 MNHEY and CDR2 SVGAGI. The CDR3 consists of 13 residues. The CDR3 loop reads CASSYWQEHGYTF. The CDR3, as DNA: TGTGCCAGCAGTTACTGGCAGGAACATGGCTACACCTTC.

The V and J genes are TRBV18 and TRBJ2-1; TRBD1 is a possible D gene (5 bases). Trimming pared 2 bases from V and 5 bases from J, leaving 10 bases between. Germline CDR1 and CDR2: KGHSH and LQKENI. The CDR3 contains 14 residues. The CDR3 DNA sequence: TGTGCCAGCTCACCAAGCAGGACAAACAATGAGCAGTTCTTC. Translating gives CASSPSRTNNEQFF. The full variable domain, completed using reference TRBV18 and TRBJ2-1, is NAGVMQNPRHLVRRRGQEARLRCSPMKGHSHVYWYRQLPEEGLKFMVYLQKENIIDESGMPKERFSAEFPKEGPSILRIQQVVRGDSAAYFCASSPSRTNNEQFFGPGTRLTVL.

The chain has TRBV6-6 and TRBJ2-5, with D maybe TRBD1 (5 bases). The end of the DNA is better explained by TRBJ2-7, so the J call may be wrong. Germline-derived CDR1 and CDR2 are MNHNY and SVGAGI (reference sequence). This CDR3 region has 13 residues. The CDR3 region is CASSYSGVYEQYF. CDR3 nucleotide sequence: TGTGCCAGCAGTTACTCAGGGGTCTACGAGCAGTACTTC.

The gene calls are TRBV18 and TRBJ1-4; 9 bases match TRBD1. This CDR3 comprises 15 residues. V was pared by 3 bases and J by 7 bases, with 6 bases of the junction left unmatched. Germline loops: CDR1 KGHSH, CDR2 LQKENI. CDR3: CASSPYDRGGEKLFF. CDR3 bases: TGTGCCAGCTCACCCTACGACAGGGGGGGTGAAAAACTGTTTTTT. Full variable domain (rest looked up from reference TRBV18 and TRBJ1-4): NAGVMQNPRHLVRRRGQEARLRCSPMKGHSHVYWYRQLPEEGLKFMVYLQKENIIDESGMPKERFSAEFPKEGPSILRIQQVVRGDSAAYFCASSPYDRGGEKLFFGSGTQLSVL.

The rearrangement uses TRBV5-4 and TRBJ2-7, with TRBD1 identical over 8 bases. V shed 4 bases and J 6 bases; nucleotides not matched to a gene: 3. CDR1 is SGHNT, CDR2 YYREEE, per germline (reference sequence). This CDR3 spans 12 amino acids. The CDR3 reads CASSAGTGEQYF. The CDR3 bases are TGTGCCAGCAGCGCCGGGACAGGCGAGCAGTACTTC.